Described below is a single T cell receptor (beta chain) sequence and its context. What it binds is not known. Profiled with immunoSEQ multiplex PCR; TCRdb holds only in-frame clones, not every one. The data contain some 70,000 clones, around nine tenths of them singletons. The data stem from a study of OX40 agonist ivuxolimab in advanced cancers. Study background: Therapy given before enrollment (anti-PD-1, anti-PD-L1 or anti-CTLA-4) was allowed, and 40% to 45% had some. Study-wide results and caveats: Researchers did not determine the expanded peripheral T cells' antigen specificity.

Germline CDR1 reads SGHDT; CDR2 reads YYEEEE. V lost 3 bases and J lost 0, with 22 bases in between. This CDR3 has 19 residues. This receptor was obtained from an adult with an advanced solid tumor such as melanoma, head and neck, liver or kidney cancer. The sample consisted of CD4+ or CD8+ T cells sorted from blood, taken in a trial of the OX40 agonist ivuxolimab. The chain joins TRBV5-6 to TRBJ2-1; D unclear. The CDR3 spells CASSSRPARASSSYNEQFF. The CDR3 region has the DNA TGTGCCAGCAGCTCTCGACCCGCTAGAGCTTCGAGCTCCTACAATGAGCAGTTCTTC.